Listed below are T cell receptor beta chains from one sample, sequenced in a study of beta chain features in type 1 diabetes. TCRdb keeps only in-frame clones here, not all; method: immunoSEQ multiplex PCR. The sample carries around 340,000 clones, around 20% recorded once. Specimen: naive CD4+ T cells from blood. These receptors were taken from a young woman in good health. Each CDR3 is given with its conserved first and last residue. D genes are given only for firm matches. Clone size is stated in some rows and not others, as once, few, many or a class when expanded.

>TRBV5-1|.|few|TRBJ2-5
CASSLAQETQYF
TGCGCCAGCAGCTTGGCACAGGAGACCCAGTACTTC
>TRBV6-1|.|few|TRBJ2-3
CASTPREDTQYF
TGTGCCAGCACCCCCAGGGAAGATACGCAGTATTTT
>TRBV7-3|TRBD2|.|TRBJ2-3
CASSLSPGLAGAPRDF
TGTGCCAGCAGCCTTTCCCCTGGACTAGCGGGGGCCCCCAGAGATTTT
>TRBV9|.|few|TRBJ2-3
CASSSRPRAADTQYF
TGTGCCAGCAGCTCACGTCCCCGTGCGGCAGATACGCAGTATTTT
>TRBV30|.|.|TRBJ1-1
CAWSVLQGQGAFF
TGTGCCTGGAGTGTACTCCAGGGGCAAGGAGCTTTCTTT
>TRBV4-2|TRBD2|.|TRBJ2-1
CASSQELQRGGRGNEQFF
TGTGCCAGCAGCCAAGAACTCCAGCGGGGGGGCCGAGGAAATGAGCAGTTCTTC
>TRBV2|TRBD1|few|TRBJ2-3
CASTRRTGTPDTQYF
TGTGCCAGCACCCGCCGGACAGGGACCCCAGATACGCAGTATTTT
>TRBV18|.|.|TRBJ2-1
CASSLAAEQFF
TGTGCCAGCTCACTGGCTGCTGAGCAGTTCTTC
>TRBV29-1|TRBD1|.|TRBJ2-3
CSGRGQGTNTDTQYF
TGCAGCGGGAGGGGACAGGGAACGAACACAGATACGCAGTATTTT
>TRBV20-1|.|.|TRBJ2-3
CSAPPGATQYF
TGCAGTGCTCCCCCAGGGGCTACGCAGTATTTT
>TRBV2|TRBD2|.|TRBJ2-5
CASNAREAETQYF
TGTGCCAGCAATGCCCGGGAGGCGGAGACCCAGTACTTC
>TRBV10-3|.|.|TRBJ1-1
CAITENQGFTEAFF
TGTGCCATCACTGAAAACCAGGGTTTCACTGAAGCTTTCTTT
>TRBV14|TRBD1|few|TRBJ1-5
CASSPTGHGGQPQHF
TGTGCCAGCAGCCCGACAGGGCATGGCGGACAGCCCCAGCATTTT
>TRBV30|.|few|TRBJ1-1
CAWSAYPSTEAFF
TGTGCCTGGAGTGCCTATCCCTCCACTGAAGCTTTCTTT
>TRBV10-3|.|few|TRBJ2-1
CAIEPRKGMEQFF
TGTGCCATCGAACCTAGGAAGGGGATGGAGCAGTTCTTC
>TRBV7-2|.|few|TRBJ1-2
CASSLPQVYGYTF
TGTGCCAGCAGCTTACCCCAGGTCTATGGCTACACCTTC
>TRBV4-1|.|few|TRBJ2-3
CASSQEPQGSDTQYF
TGCGCCAGCAGCCAAGAGCCTCAGGGGTCAGATACGCAGTATTTT
>TRBV6-1|.|few|TRBJ1-1
CASSGQGGGTEAFF
TGTGCCAGCAGTGGGCAGGGAGGGGGCACTGAAGCTTTCTTT
>TRBV7-8|.|few|TRBJ2-2
CASSLDLNWELFF
TGTGCCAGCAGCTTAGATCTTAACTGGGAGCTGTTTTTT
>TRBV5-1|.|few|TRBJ2-3
CASSLEGGTLPDTQYF
TGCGCCAGCAGCTTGGAAGGGGGTACCCTCCCAGATACGCAGTATTTT
>TRBV5-4|.|once|TRBJ2-2
CASSFRNTGELFF
TGTGCCAGCAGCTTCCGGAACACCGGGGAGCTGTTTTTT
>TRBV7-3|.|.|TRBJ2-5
CASSRLGGAPETQYF
TGTGCCAGCAGCCGCCTAGGTGGGGCGCCTGAGACCCAGTACTTC
>TRBV15|TRBD1|.|TRBJ2-1
CATSFQTGFYNEQFF
TGTGCCACCAGCTTCCAGACAGGGTTTTACAATGAGCAGTTCTTC
>TRBV7-9|.|.|TRBJ1-2
CASRSSRWGESDGYTF
TGTGCCAGCAGGTCCTCGAGGTGGGGAGAGAGCGATGGCTACACCTTC
>TRBV30|.|.|TRBJ2-1
CAWSSWGGSNEQFF
TGTGCCTGGAGTTCGTGGGGGGGCTCGAATGAGCAGTTCTTC
>TRBV5-4|.|.|TRBJ2-2
CASSVGAGWPGELFF
TGTGCCAGCAGCGTGGGGGCAGGGTGGCCCGGGGAGCTGTTTTTT
>TRBV5-1|.|.|TRBJ1-5
CASSLEGLQPQHF
TGCGCCAGCAGCTTGGAGGGGTTACAGCCCCAGCATTTT
>TRBV5-1|.|few|TRBJ2-5
CASSSPSSRETQYF
TGCGCCAGCAGCTCTCCTAGCTCCAGAGAGACCCAGTACTTC
>TRBV10-3|.|.|TRBJ2-3
CAIRRESGGDTQYF
TGTGCCATCAGGAGGGAATCCGGCGGAGATACGCAGTATTTT
>TRBV20-1|.|few|TRBJ2-7
CSALNYEQYF
TGCAGTGCCCTTAACTACGAGCAGTACTTC
>TRBV4-1|.|.|TRBJ2-5
CASSQALGQGFGETQYF
TGCGCCAGCAGCCAAGCCCTAGGGCAGGGTTTCGGAGAGACCCAGTACTTC
>TRBV19|.|.|TRBJ2-5
CASSIVNQETQYF
TGTGCCAGTAGTATAGTCAACCAAGAGACCCAGTACTTC
>TRBV5-6|.|.|TRBJ1-2
CASSLDGNYGYTF
TGTGCCAGCAGCTTGGACGGGAACTATGGCTACACCTTC
>TRBV5-1|.|.|TRBJ1-1
CASSLLSGMNTEAFF
TGCGCCAGCAGCTTGCTCTCAGGGATGAACACTGAAGCTTTCTTT
>TRBV9|TRBD1|few|TRBJ2-7
CASSRDRGYEQYF
TGTGCCAGCAGCCGGGACAGGGGCTACGAGCAGTACTTC
>TRBV6-5|TRBD2|.|TRBJ2-7
CASSYSTAGENKQYF
TGTGCCAGCAGTTACTCGACAGCGGGGGAAAATAAGCAGTACTTC
>TRBV27|TRBD1|.|TRBJ1-5
CASDRGPRQPQHF
TGTGCCAGCGACAGGGGTCCAAGGCAGCCCCAGCATTTT
>TRBV9|TRBD2|.|TRBJ2-1
CASSLLGTSGMNEQFF
TGTGCCAGCAGCTTACTCGGGACTAGCGGGATGAATGAGCAGTTCTTC
>TRBV30|TRBD2|.|TRBJ2-2
CAWSVGTRELFF
TGTGCCTGGAGTGTAGGGACTAGGGAGCTGTTTTTT
>TRBV5-1|.|.|TRBJ2-7
CASSVDREGNEQYF
TGCGCCAGCAGCGTGGACAGGGAGGGGAACGAGCAGTACTTC
>TRBV7-8|.|few|TRBJ2-2
CASSLVRSYKTGELFF
TGTGCCAGCAGCTTAGTTAGGAGCTATAAAACCGGGGAGCTGTTTTTT
>TRBV19|TRBD2|.|TRBJ2-3
CASSPVAGRGTDTQYF
TGTGCCAGTAGTCCGGTAGCGGGAAGAGGGACAGATACGCAGTATTTT
>TRBV6-1|.|.|TRBJ1-2
CASSEGGQSLGYTF
TGTGCCAGCAGTGAAGGGGGGCAGTCGTTAGGCTACACCTTC
>TRBV7-2|TRBD2|.|TRBJ2-3
CASSLGGSWTDTQYF
TGTGCCAGCAGCTTAGGCGGGAGCTGGACAGATACGCAGTATTTT
>TRBV13|TRBD2|.|TRBJ2-3
CASRVAGGATDTQYF
TGTGCCAGCAGGGTAGCGGGGGGGGCCACAGATACGCAGTATTTT
>TRBV27|TRBD1|.|TRBJ1-5
CASSLQTGSQPQHF
TGTGCCAGCAGTTTACAGACAGGGTCTCAGCCCCAGCATTTT
>TRBV30|TRBD2|few|TRBJ2-7
CAWTRLAGSYEQYF
TGTGCCTGGACCCGACTAGCGGGTTCCTACGAGCAGTACTTC
>TRBV6-5|TRBD1|few|TRBJ1-2
CASTPQGGSYGYTF
TGTGCCAGCACTCCACAGGGGGGCAGCTATGGCTACACCTTC
>TRBV11-3|TRBD1|few|TRBJ1-1
CASSTYRGKAFF
TGTGCCAGCAGCACCTACAGGGGTAAAGCTTTCTTT
>TRBV5-4|TRBD1|.|TRBJ2-7
CASGQGTYEQYF
TGTGCCAGCGGACAGGGGACCTACGAGCAGTACTTC
>TRBV5-1|TRBD2|.|TRBJ2-5
CASSTALAGGQETQYF
TGCGCCAGCAGCACCGCCCTAGCGGGGGGGCAGGAGACCCAGTACTTC
>TRBV14|.|.|TRBJ2-7
CASSQALDSEQYF
TGTGCCAGCAGCCAGGCCCTAGATTCCGAGCAGTACTTC
>TRBV7-2|TRBD1|few|TRBJ2-1
CASSLPGQSSYNEQFF
TGTGCCAGCAGCTTGCCGGGACAGTCTTCCTACAATGAGCAGTTCTTC
>TRBV5-1|.|.|TRBJ1-2
CASSPTTDSPGGYTF
TGCGCCAGCAGCCCGACCACAGATTCCCCAGGAGGCTACACCTTC
>TRBV29-1|TRBD1|.|TRBJ2-3
CSVDGQGATDTQYF
TGCAGCGTTGACGGACAGGGGGCTACAGATACGCAGTATTTT
>TRBV7-2|.|once|TRBJ2-1
CASSSQAPLVGNEQFF
TGTGCCAGCAGCTCTCAGGCACCACTAGTGGGCAATGAGCAGTTCTTC
>TRBV4-2|TRBD2|.|TRBJ2-5
CASSPPRAGGQETQYF
TGTGCCAGCAGCCCACCACGAGCGGGAGGACAAGAGACCCAGTACTTC
>TRBV7-2|TRBD2|.|TRBJ2-6
CASSFVGGPGANVLTF
TGTGCCAGCAGCTTCGTGGGAGGGCCTGGGGCCAACGTCCTGACTTTC